What follows is one T cell receptor beta chain and its context. The sample is drawn from a study of blood T cell repertoires in COVID-19. CDR3 length: 11 amino acids. The V end lost 3 bases, the J end lost 5 bases, and 4 bases lay between the germline ends. Germline CDR1 is LNHDA and CDR2 is SQIVND (reference sequence). Sequencing was performed with immunoSEQ multiplex PCR; in TCRdb, only in-frame clones are kept and a portion is missing. Of roughly 410,000 clones in the sample, around 91% were seen once. Those enrolled in Seattle joined during active infection and were followed longitudinally afterward.

The chain links TRBV19 to TRBJ1-1, with no clear D. This TCR derives from a woman aged 40 to 55 with COVID-19, enrolled during active disease. Sample: peripheral blood. This CDR3 reads CASSIETEAFF. The DNA for the CDR3 is TGTGCCAGTAGTATTGAGACTGAAGCTTTCTTT.